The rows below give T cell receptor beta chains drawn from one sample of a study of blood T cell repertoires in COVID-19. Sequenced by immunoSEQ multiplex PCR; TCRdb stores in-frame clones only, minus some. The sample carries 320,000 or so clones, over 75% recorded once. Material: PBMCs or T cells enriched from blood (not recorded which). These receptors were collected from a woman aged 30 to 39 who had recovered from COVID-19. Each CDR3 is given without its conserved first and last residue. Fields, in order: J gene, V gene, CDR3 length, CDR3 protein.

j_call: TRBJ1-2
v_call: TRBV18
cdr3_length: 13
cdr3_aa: ASSQPPPANYGYT

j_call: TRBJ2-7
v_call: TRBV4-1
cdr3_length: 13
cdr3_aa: ASSQVQGSSYEQY

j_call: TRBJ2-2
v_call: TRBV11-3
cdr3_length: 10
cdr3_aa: ASSRSTGELF

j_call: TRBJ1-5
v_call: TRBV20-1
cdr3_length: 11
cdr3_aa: SASIYSNQPQH

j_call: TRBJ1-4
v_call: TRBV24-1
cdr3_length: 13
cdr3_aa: ATSDSRQGNEKLF

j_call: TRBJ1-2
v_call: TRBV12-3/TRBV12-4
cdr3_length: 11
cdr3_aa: ASSLAQGDGYT

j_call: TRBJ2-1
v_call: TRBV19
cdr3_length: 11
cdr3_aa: ASGSGGAGEQF

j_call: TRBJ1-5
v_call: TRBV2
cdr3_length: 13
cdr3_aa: ASSYDSYSNQPQH

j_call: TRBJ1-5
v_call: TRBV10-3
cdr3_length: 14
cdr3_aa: AISPTGGRSNQPQH

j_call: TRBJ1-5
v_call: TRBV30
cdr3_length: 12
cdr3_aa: AWSVSVRGQPQH

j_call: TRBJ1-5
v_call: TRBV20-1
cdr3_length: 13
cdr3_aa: SASPARGRNQPQH

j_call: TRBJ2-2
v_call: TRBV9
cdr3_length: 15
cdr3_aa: ASSDKRGGANTGELF

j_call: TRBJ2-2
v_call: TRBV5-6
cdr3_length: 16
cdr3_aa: ASRDKQGASSNTGELF

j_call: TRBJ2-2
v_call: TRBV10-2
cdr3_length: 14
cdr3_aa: ASSESGTGGTGELF

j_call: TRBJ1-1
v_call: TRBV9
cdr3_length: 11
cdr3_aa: ASSGDRASEAF

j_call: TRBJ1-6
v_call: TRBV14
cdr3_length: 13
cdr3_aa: ASSQGTGWPSPLH

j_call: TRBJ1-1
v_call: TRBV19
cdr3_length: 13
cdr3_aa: ASSIGRGLNTEAF

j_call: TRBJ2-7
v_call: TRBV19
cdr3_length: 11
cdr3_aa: ATGTGGTYEQY